A selection of T cell receptor beta chains follows, all from one sample in a study of follicular helper T cells after annual influenza vaccination. Libraries were prepared by immunoSEQ multiplex PCR; TCRdb keeps only in-frame clonotypes and omits some of them. The sample lists 7,000 or so clones; roughly 78% were seen once. The sequencing here drew on CXCR5- memory CD4+ T cells sorted from blood, taken 7 days after influenza vaccination. The receptor source for this set is an adult who received the influenza vaccine. Each CDR3 is given without its conserved first and last residue. Fields, in order: V gene, CDR3 protein.

>TRBV28
ASSLIQGRGSYGYT
>TRBV6-5
ASSRDPSNEQY
>TRBV27
ASRPQDRVNEQY
>TRBV28
ASNEWTGKGTDTQY
>TRBV6-1
ASTLGSQGDQPQH
>TRBV28
ASSLGTKSNYGYT
>TRBV9
APFIRGGREAF
>TRBV11-2
ASSVSGTGELF
>TRBV30
ACHRGPGNEQF
>TRBV19
ASTRGKVGRKEDNEQF
>TRBV5-1
ASSLSGQVQETQY
>TRBV2
ASSDSGYT
>TRBV28
ASSRAIVNTEAF
>TRBV5-3
ARSGHRGMNTEAF
>TRBV19
ASNQQGADEQF
>TRBV7-9
ASSLGGKNTEAF
>TRBV7-2
ASSLVPPSGSYEQY
>TRBV6-5
ASSVRDPGYGYT
>TRBV9
ASSPKPNQLGDTGELF
>TRBV7-8
ASSLAQSGSDTQY
>TRBV7-2
ASSTTWANEKLF
>TRBV6-1
ASSIGSMETQY
>TRBV28
ASTWGSATNEKLF
>TRBV7-8
ASSLRAGRAGYNEQF
>TRBV27
ASSPSGWADTQY
>TRBV28
ASRPRTGVRWGNQPQH
>TRBV10-3
AISAYRENTEAF
>TRBV28
ASSLTNQETQY
>TRBV19
ASSSVYGGNQPQH
>TRBV4-1
ASSHDGRGEATNEKLF
>TRBV19
ASSIKRGDQPQH
>TRBV6-4
ASRPQTGGYGEAF
>TRBV29-1
SVPGADTQY
>TRBV5-1
ASSRPEAGEQY
>TRBV7-2
ASSLGDRGRTEAF
>TRBV6-5
ASSLTASTDTQY
>TRBV2
ASSRTGGIHD
>TRBV7-9
ASSAPEQGRYGYT
>TRBV7-9
ASSISGGNTEAF
>TRBV10-3
AISDQGVYEQY
>TRBV5-1
ASSLQPGTGASGYT
>TRBV10-3
AISQAYNEQF
>TRBV27
ASSPLGNGLYGYT
>TRBV9
ASSPSNRQYEAF
>TRBV5-8
ASSLRASGMNEQF
>TRBV20-1
SALWEKLF
>TRBV7-2
ASSSIQGASGYGYT
>TRBV7-9
ASSLTSAQETQY
>TRBV2
ASSGSEGNTIY
>TRBV29-1
SVGTLGTFYEQY
>TRBV10-1
ASSESYIGGAGANVLT
>TRBV28
ASAGGTGVSYEQY